The rows below give T cell receptor beta chains drawn from one sample of a study of cytomegalovirus exposure and HLA in healthy donors. The data were produced by immunoSEQ multiplex PCR, yet TCRdb's version contains in-frame clones alone and is incomplete. The sample carries more than 50,000 clones, 90% to 95% recorded once. Specimen: PBMCs. The receptors were gathered from a woman aged 25 to 45 in good health and CMV-seronegative. The CDR3 runs from the conserved cysteine through the conserved F or W. Each record gives: D gene, clone size, J gene, V gene, CDR3 protein, CDR3 DNA. A D gene is named only where the DNA matches it firmly. Only some rows state a clone size, as once, few, many or a class for expanded clones.

d_call: TRBD1; clone_size: -; j_call: TRBJ2-7; v_call: TRBV6-1; cdr3_aa: CASSSQGAPLREQYF; cdr3_nt: TGTGCCAGCAGCAGCCAGGGGGCCCCGCTGAGGGAGCAGTACTTC
d_call: TRBD1; clone_size: -; j_call: TRBJ2-7; v_call: TRBV4-2; cdr3_aa: CASSQGQGTKNGSYEQYF; cdr3_nt: TGTGCCAGCAGCCAAGGACAGGGAACTAAAAACGGATCCTACGAGCAGTACTTC
d_call: TRBD2; clone_size: -; j_call: TRBJ2-2; v_call: TRBV4-3; cdr3_aa: CASSQESGSHTNTGELFF; cdr3_nt: TGCGCCAGCAGCCAAGAAAGCGGGAGTCACACGAACACCGGGGAGCTGTTTTTT
d_call: TRBD1; clone_size: -; j_call: TRBJ1-5; v_call: TRBV28; cdr3_aa: CASSSPTGEVGQPQHF; cdr3_nt: TGTGCCAGCAGTTCCCCGACAGGGGAAGTGGGTCAGCCCCAGCATTTT
d_call: TRBD2; clone_size: -; j_call: TRBJ2-7; v_call: TRBV6-5; cdr3_aa: CASSFTSGGYEQYF; cdr3_nt: TGTGCCAGCAGTTTTACTAGCGGAGGCTACGAGCAGTACTTC
d_call: -; clone_size: -; j_call: TRBJ2-7; v_call: TRBV10-3; cdr3_aa: CAISGQSSYEQYF; cdr3_nt: TGTGCCATCAGTGGACAGAGCTCCTACGAGCAGTACTTC
d_call: TRBD1; clone_size: -; j_call: TRBJ1-1; v_call: TRBV11-2; cdr3_aa: CASSTRDRGRGGTEAFF; cdr3_nt: TGTGCCAGCAGCACCCGGGACAGGGGGCGAGGGGGCACTGAAGCTTTCTTT
d_call: TRBD2; clone_size: -; j_call: TRBJ2-7; v_call: TRBV28; cdr3_aa: CASSLSGAPYEQYF; cdr3_nt: TGTGCCAGCAGTTTGAGCGGGGCACCTTACGAGCAGTACTTC
d_call: TRBD2; clone_size: -; j_call: TRBJ2-1; v_call: TRBV4-3; cdr3_aa: CASSQSPITSGRAGNEQFF; cdr3_nt: TGCGCCAGCAGCCAATCCCCGATCACTAGCGGGAGGGCCGGGAATGAGCAGTTCTTC
d_call: -; clone_size: -; j_call: TRBJ2-7; v_call: TRBV6-1; cdr3_aa: CASSREGTLSYEQYF; cdr3_nt: TGTGCCAGCAGCCGGGAAGGTACGCTCTCCTACGAGCAGTACTTC
d_call: TRBD1; clone_size: -; j_call: TRBJ2-4; v_call: TRBV5-5; cdr3_aa: CASSFTGTGANIQYF; cdr3_nt: TGTGCCAGCAGCTTTACCGGGACAGGGGCAAACATTCAGTACTTC
d_call: TRBD1; clone_size: -; j_call: TRBJ1-2; v_call: TRBV7-9; cdr3_aa: CASNGQGSDGYTF; cdr3_nt: TGTGCCAGCAACGGACAGGGCTCCGATGGCTACACCTTC
d_call: -; clone_size: -; j_call: TRBJ1-1; v_call: TRBV6-1; cdr3_aa: CASLDLLDTEAFF; cdr3_nt: TGTGCCAGCTTAGATCTATTGGACACTGAAGCTTTCTTT
d_call: TRBD1; clone_size: once; j_call: TRBJ2-5; v_call: TRBV29-1; cdr3_aa: CSARQGAETQYF; cdr3_nt: TGCAGCGCTCGACAGGGGGCAGAAACCCAGTACTTC
d_call: -; clone_size: -; j_call: TRBJ2-2; v_call: TRBV30; cdr3_aa: CAWSVEQPGELFF; cdr3_nt: TGTGCCTGGAGTGTTGAACAACCCGGGGAGCTGTTTTTT
d_call: -; clone_size: -; j_call: TRBJ2-7; v_call: TRBV5-6; cdr3_aa: CASTLSGNWDEQYF; cdr3_nt: TGTGCCAGCACCTTATCGGGGAATTGGGACGAGCAGTACTTC
d_call: TRBD2; clone_size: once; j_call: TRBJ2-7; v_call: TRBV10-3; cdr3_aa: CAISERGGRALGEQYF; cdr3_nt: TGTGCCATCAGTGAGCGGGGCGGGAGGGCCTTAGGCGAGCAGTACTTC
d_call: -; clone_size: once; j_call: TRBJ2-1; v_call: TRBV21-1; cdr3_aa: CASSKWRTSGGNEQFF; cdr3_nt: TGTGCCAGCAGCAAATGGCGGACTAGCGGGGGCAATGAGCAGTTCTTC
d_call: TRBD2; clone_size: -; j_call: TRBJ2-1; v_call: TRBV6-5; cdr3_aa: CASSPSGSFNEQFF; cdr3_nt: TGTGCCAGCAGTCCTAGCGGGAGTTTCAATGAGCAGTTCTTC
d_call: TRBD1; clone_size: -; j_call: TRBJ1-2; v_call: TRBV25-1; cdr3_aa: CASSPVDRDNYGYTF; cdr3_nt: TGTGCCAGCAGTCCCGTGGACAGGGACAACTATGGCTACACCTTC
d_call: TRBD1; clone_size: -; j_call: TRBJ2-7; v_call: TRBV6-5; cdr3_aa: CASMTEGQAIYEQYF; cdr3_nt: TGTGCCAGCATGACGGAGGGACAGGCGATCTACGAGCAGTACTTC
d_call: -; clone_size: -; j_call: TRBJ1-1; v_call: TRBV6-4; cdr3_aa: CASSDFIGEGDTEAFF; cdr3_nt: TGTGCCAGCAGTGACTTCATCGGGGAGGGGGACACTGAAGCTTTCTTT
d_call: TRBD2; clone_size: -; j_call: TRBJ2-7; v_call: TRBV7-9; cdr3_aa: CASSFNGVGAGRDEQYF; cdr3_nt: TGTGCCAGCAGCTTTAACGGAGTGGGAGCGGGAAGGGACGAGCAGTACTTC
d_call: TRBD1; clone_size: -; j_call: TRBJ1-2; v_call: TRBV18; cdr3_aa: CASSPQGEEDYGYTF; cdr3_nt: TGTGCCAGCTCACCCCAGGGGGAGGAAGACTATGGCTACACCTTC
d_call: -; clone_size: -; j_call: TRBJ2-4; v_call: TRBV6-5; cdr3_aa: CASSRGPEGIQYF; cdr3_nt: TGTGCCAGCAGTAGGGGCCCGGAGGGCATTCAGTACTTC
d_call: -; clone_size: -; j_call: TRBJ2-7; v_call: TRBV30; cdr3_aa: CAWRPRGSYEQYF; cdr3_nt: TGTGCCTGGAGGCCCAGGGGTTCCTACGAGCAGTACTTC
d_call: -; clone_size: -; j_call: TRBJ1-2; v_call: TRBV18; cdr3_aa: CASSPSEGSYGYTF; cdr3_nt: TGTGCCAGCTCACCATCAGAGGGATCCTATGGCTACACCTTC
d_call: TRBD1; clone_size: -; j_call: TRBJ1-2; v_call: TRBV9; cdr3_aa: CASSGRTGDVGGYTF; cdr3_nt: TGTGCCAGCAGCGGACGGACAGGGGATGTCGGTGGCTACACCTTC
d_call: -; clone_size: -; j_call: TRBJ1-5; v_call: TRBV6-6; cdr3_aa: CASSRELGNQPQHF; cdr3_nt: TGTGCCAGCAGTCGGGAGCTCGGCAATCAGCCCCAGCATTTT
d_call: TRBD2; clone_size: -; j_call: TRBJ2-3; v_call: TRBV7-3; cdr3_aa: CASSLAGGPVDTQYF; cdr3_nt: TGTGCCAGCAGCTTAGCGGGAGGGCCGGTAGATACGCAGTATTTT
d_call: TRBD2; clone_size: -; j_call: TRBJ2-3; v_call: TRBV5-1; cdr3_aa: CASTATGLATDTQYF; cdr3_nt: TGCGCCAGCACTGCTACCGGACTAGCGACAGATACGCAGTATTTT